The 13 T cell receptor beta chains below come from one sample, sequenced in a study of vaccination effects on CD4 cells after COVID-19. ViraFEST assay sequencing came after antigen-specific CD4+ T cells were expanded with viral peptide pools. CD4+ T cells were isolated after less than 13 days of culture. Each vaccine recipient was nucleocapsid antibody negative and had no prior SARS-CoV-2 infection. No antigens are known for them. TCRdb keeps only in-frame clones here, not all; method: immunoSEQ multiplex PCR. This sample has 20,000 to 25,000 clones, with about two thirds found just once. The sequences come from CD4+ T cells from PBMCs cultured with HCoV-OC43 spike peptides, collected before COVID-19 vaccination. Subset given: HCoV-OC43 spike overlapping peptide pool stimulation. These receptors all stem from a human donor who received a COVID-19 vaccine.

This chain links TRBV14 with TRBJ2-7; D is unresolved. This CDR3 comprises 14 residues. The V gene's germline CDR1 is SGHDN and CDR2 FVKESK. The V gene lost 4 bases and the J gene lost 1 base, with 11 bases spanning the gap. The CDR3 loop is CASSPFQSSYEQYF. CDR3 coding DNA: TGTGCCAGCAGCCCATTTCAGTCGTCCTACGAGCAGTACTTC.

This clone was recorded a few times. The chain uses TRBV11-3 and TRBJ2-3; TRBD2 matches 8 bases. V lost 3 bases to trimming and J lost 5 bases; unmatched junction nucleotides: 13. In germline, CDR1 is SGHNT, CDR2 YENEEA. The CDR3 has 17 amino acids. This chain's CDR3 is CASSFALGSGEGDTQYF. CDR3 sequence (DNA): TGTGCCAGCAGCTTTGCCTTAGGTAGCGGGGAAGGAGATACGCAGTATTTT. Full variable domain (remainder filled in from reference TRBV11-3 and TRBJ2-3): EAGVVQSPRYKIIEKKQPVAFWCNPISGHNTLYWYLQNLGQGPELLIRYENEEAVDDSQLPKDRFSAERLKGVDSTLKIQPAELGDSAVYLCASSFALGSGEGDTQYFGPGTRLTVL.

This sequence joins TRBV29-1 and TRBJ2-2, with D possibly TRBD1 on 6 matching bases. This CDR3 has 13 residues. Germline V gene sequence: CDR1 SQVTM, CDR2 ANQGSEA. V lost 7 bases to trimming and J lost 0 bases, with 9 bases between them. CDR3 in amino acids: CSADRPNTGELFF. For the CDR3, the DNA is TGCAGCGCCGACAGGCCGAACACCGGGGAGCTGTTTTTT.

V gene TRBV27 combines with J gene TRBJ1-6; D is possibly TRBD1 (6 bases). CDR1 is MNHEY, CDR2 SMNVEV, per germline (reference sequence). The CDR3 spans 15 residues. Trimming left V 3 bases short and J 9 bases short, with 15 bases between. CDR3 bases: TGTGCCAGCAGTTTTGCCAGGGGCCAAGGTTCACCCCTCCACTTT. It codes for CASSFARGQGSPLHF.

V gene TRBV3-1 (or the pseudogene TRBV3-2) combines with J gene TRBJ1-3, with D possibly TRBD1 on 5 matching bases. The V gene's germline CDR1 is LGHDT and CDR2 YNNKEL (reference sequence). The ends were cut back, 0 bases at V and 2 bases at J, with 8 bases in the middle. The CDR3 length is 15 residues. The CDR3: CASSQDAGPGNTIYF. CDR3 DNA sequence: TGTGCCAGCAGCCAAGATGCGGGGCCTGGAAACACCATATATTTT.

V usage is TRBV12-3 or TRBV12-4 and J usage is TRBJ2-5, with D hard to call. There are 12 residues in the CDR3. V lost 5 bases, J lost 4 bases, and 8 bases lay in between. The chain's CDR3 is CASSTSIETQYF. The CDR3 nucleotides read TGTGCCAGCAGTACCTCGATAGAGACCCAGTACTTC.

In nucleotides, the CDR3 is TGTGCCAGCAGCTCCTCGTCGGGAGAGACCCAGTACTTC. As protein: CASSSSSGETQYF. The genes are TRBV7-2 and TRBJ2-5; D is uncertain. CDR3 length: 13 amino acids. Germline V CDR1 and CDR2: SGHTA, FQGNSA. Trimming removed 4 bases from V and 4 bases from J, with 10 bases in between.

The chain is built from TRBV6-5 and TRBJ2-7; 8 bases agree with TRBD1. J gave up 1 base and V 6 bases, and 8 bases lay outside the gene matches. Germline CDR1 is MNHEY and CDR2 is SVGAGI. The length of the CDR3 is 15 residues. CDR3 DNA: TGTGCCAGCAGAAAACCCGGGACAGGTTCCTACGAGCAGTACTTC. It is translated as CASRKPGTGSYEQYF.

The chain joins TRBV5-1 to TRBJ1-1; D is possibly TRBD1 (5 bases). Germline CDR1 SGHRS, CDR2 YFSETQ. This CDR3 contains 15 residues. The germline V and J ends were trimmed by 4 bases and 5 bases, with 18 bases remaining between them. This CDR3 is CASSPTDGARTEAFF. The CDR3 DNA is TGCGCCAGCAGCCCAACGGATGGGGCGAGGACTGAAGCTTTCTTT.

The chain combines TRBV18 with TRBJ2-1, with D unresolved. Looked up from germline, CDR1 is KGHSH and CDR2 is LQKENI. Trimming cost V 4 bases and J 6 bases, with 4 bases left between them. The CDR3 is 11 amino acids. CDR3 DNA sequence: TGTGCCAGCTCACGTACCAATGAGCAGTTCTTC. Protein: CASSRTNEQFF.

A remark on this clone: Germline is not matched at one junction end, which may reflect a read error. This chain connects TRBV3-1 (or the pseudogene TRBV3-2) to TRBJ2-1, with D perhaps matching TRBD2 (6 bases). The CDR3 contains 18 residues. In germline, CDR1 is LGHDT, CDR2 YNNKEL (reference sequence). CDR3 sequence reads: CASSEDTSTRGEYNEQFF. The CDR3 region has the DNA TGTGCCAGCAGCGAAGACACCTCGACTAGGGGAGAATACAATGAGCAGTTCTTC.

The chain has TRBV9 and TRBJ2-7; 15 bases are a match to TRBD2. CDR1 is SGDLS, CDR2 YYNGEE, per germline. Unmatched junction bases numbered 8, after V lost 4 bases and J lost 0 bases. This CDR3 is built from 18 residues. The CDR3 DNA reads TGTGCCAGCAGCACAGGACTAGCGGGGGGGTATAGCTCCTACGAGCAGTACTTC. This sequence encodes CASSTGLAGGYSSYEQYF.

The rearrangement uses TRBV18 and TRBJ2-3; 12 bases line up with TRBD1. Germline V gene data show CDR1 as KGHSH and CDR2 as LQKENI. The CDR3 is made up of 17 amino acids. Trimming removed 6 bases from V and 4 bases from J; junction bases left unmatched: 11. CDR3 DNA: TGTGCCAGCTCGCAATTAGGCGGGACAGGGGGCCCAGATACGCAGTATTTT. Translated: CASSQLGGTGGPDTQYF.